The sequence of this T cell receptor beta chain was determined in a study of blood T cell repertoires in COVID-19. TCRdb's copy holds only in-frame clones and misses some; the assay was immunoSEQ multiplex PCR. The data hold over 100,000 clones, with 70% to 90% observed a single time. V gave up 5 bases and J gave up 0 bases, with 16 bases separating them. From germline, CDR1 is SGHVS and CDR2 FQNEAQ. CDR3 length: 17 amino acids. V and J are TRBV7-8 and TRBJ2-2; D may be TRBD2 (6 bases). The specimen sequenced was peripheral blood. This sequence was found in a man in his forties with acute or convalescent COVID-19. The CDR3 DNA reads TGTGCCAGCAGCCTACGGACCCTAGCGTCGAACACCGGGGAGCTGTTTTTT. Its protein product is CASSLRTLASNTGELFF. Full variable domain (missing parts from reference TRBV7-8 and TRBJ2-2): GAGVSQSPRYKVAKRGQDVALRCDPISGHVSLFWYQQALGQGPEFLTYFQNEAQLDKSGLPSDRFFAERPEGSVSTLKIQRTQQEDSAVYLCASSLRTLASNTGELFFGEGSRLTVL.